This entry features one T cell receptor beta chain sequence. Its matching antigen is unknown. The sample belongs to a study of vaccination effects on CD4 cells after COVID-19. Study in general: Of the BNT162b2 and mRNA-1273 vaccines, participants received two doses of one or the other.

CDR1 is LGHDT, CDR2 YNNKEL, per germline (reference sequence). V was clipped by 1 base and J by 5 bases, with 8 bases between them. The CDR3 runs 14 residues. ViraFEST expansion of antigen-specific CD4+ T cells with viral peptide pools preceded sequencing. It was after approximately 11 days of culture that CD4+ T cells were isolated. Cultivation was performed at two million PBMC per well with roughly 9.2 IU/ml IL-2 and roughly 9.3 ug/ml peptides added. Each culture had half its medium swapped for IL-2 medium on days 3 and 7. Here immunoSEQ multiplex PCR was the method, and the copy in TCRdb shows in-frame clones only, minus some. The data hold about 61,000 clones, with roughly 80% observed a single time. Study-wide points: Marked clonal contraction of both clone types appeared late after vaccination.

The receptor was derived from a human donor who received a COVID-19 vaccine. Specimen: CD4+ T cells from PBMCs cultured with HCoV-229E spike peptides, collected before COVID-19 vaccination. The gene calls are TRBV3-1 (or the pseudogene TRBV3-2) and TRBJ2-2; D possibly corresponds to TRBD2 (6 bases). As DNA, the CDR3 is TGTGCCAGCAGCCAAGGTCGGGGGACCGGGGAGCTGTTTTTT. Amino acid sequence: CASSQGRGTGELFF.